This TCR beta chain was recovered during a study of blood T cell repertoires in COVID-19. Across the whole study: Specimens from acute and convalescent COVID-19 originated in the United States, Italy and Spain. From T cells, B-cell-depleted T cells, or PBMCs came the material, which was cDNA or gDNA.

In the original analysis: Amplification of reference gene primers provided the estimated nucleated cell counts. Method: immunoSEQ multiplex PCR; TCRdb's copy keeps in-frame clones and lacks some. V, J and clone size were drawn from that table, and D and trimming were deduced from the DNA. Here the sample spans over 150,000 clones, about 79% being singletons. The CDR3 has 19 residues. Germline V gene lookup returns CDR1 SGHNT and CDR2 YYREEE (reference sequence). The V and J ends lost 4 bases and 4 bases, in that order; junction bases with no gene match: 21. This clonotype was sampled from a woman between 65 and 79 years old with acute or convalescent COVID-19. This chain connects TRBV5-4 to TRBJ2-3; 7 nucleotides match TRBD2. Sequenced input: peripheral blood. For the CDR3, the DNA is TGTGCCAGCAGCAATGACAAACTAGCGAATTTTTTCAGCTCAGATACGCAGTATTTT. This encodes CASSNDKLANFFSSDTQYF.